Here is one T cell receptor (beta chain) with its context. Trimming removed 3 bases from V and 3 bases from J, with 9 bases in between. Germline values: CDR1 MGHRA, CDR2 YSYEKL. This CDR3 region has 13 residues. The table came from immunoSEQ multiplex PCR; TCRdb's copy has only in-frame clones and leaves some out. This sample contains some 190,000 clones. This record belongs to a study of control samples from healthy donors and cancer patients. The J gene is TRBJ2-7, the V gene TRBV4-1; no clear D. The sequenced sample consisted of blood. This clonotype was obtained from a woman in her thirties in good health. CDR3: CASSQTSSYEQYF. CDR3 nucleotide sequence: TGCGCCAGCAGCCAGACAAGCAGCTACGAGCAGTACTTC.